The 18 T cell receptor beta chains below come from one sample, sequenced in a study of post-analysis software for immune sequencing data. For these receptors, no antigen is known. Sequencing libraries made from TCR beta cDNA carried unique molecular identifiers. TCRdb reanalysed the PCR reads using MiXCR and keeps one entry per CDR3 protein. Seen here are 150,000 to 200,000 distinct CDR3 sequences, approximately 31% observed once, and the top ten hold about 1.6%. Overall study results and limits: In patients, TRBV5-6, TRBV5-1 and TRBV20-1 belonged to roughly five TRBV segments found more frequently than in controls.

The sample consisted of blood. Receptors were obtained from a girl aged 5-17 years with multiple sclerosis.

The chain recombines TRBV19 with TRBJ2-6; D gene unclear. The CDR3 spans 14 residues. Trimming removed 3 bases from V and 2 bases from J, with 5 bases in between. The germline CDR1 and CDR2 sequences are LNHDA and SQIVND (reference sequence). CDR3 nucleotide sequence: TGTGCCAGTAGTATGTTGCCTGGGGCCAACGTCCTGACTTTC. Translation gives CASSMLPGANVLTF.

Within the sample, this clonotype is medium-sized. J is TRBJ2-5 and V is TRBV29-1; D is perhaps TRBD1 (6 bases). Trimming removed 6 bases at V and 7 bases at J, with 18 bases between. Germline values: CDR1 SQVTM, CDR2 ANQGSEA. This CDR3 is built from 13 residues. CDR3 in amino acids: CSVVVGGEGTQYF. CDR3 DNA sequence: TGCAGCGTGGTGGTAGGGGGAGAGGGGACCCAGTACTTC.

This clonotype turned up a few times. The chain combines TRBV29-1 with TRBJ1-1, with unresolved D. CDR3 length equals 13 residues. V gave up 7 bases and J gave up 5 bases, with 17 bases separating them. Germline CDR1 SQVTM, CDR2 ANQGSEA. CDR3 in amino acids: CSAGPPYRTEAFF. DNA for the CDR3: TGCAGCGCCGGTCCCCCGTACCGGACTGAAGCTTTCTTT.

The CDR3 DNA is TGCAGTGCTAGGGATCCTCCGTCGGATTCACCCCTCCACTTT. It encodes CSARDPPSDSPLHF. The chain employs TRBV20-1 and TRBJ1-6; D ambiguous. The CDR3 has 14 residues. Germline CDR1 is DFQATT and CDR2 is SNEGSKA (reference sequence). Trimming removed 3 bases at V and 8 bases at J, with 14 bases between.

This chain links TRBV6-5 with TRBJ1-5; no firm D call. V gave up 0 bases and J gave up 5 bases, with 5 bases separating them. The CDR3 is made up of 13 amino acids. Germline CDR1 is MNHEY and CDR2 is SVGAGI. The CDR3 sequence is CASSYSLDQPQHF. CDR3 bases: TGTGCCAGCAGTTACTCATTGGATCAGCCCCAGCATTTT.

The chain recombines TRBV9 with TRBJ2-6; D remains unclear. Trimming pared 3 bases from V and 2 bases from J, leaving 9 bases between. Germline lookup yields CDR1 SGDLS and CDR2 YYNGEE. This CDR3 is built from 15 residues. The DNA for the CDR3 is TGTGCCAGCAGCGCCCTTTCCACTGGGGCCAACGTCCTGACTTTC. Amino acid sequence: CASSALSTGANVLTF.

A single count supports this clonotype. The chain employs TRBV20-1 and TRBJ2-5, with TRBD1 matching 10 bases. The V segment lost 6 bases and the J segment 5 bases; nucleotides outside the gene matches: 15. The germline V gene encodes CDR1 DFQATT and CDR2 SNEGSKA (reference sequence). This CDR3 is 16 amino acids long. The CDR3 loop is CSAPPTGGGSRETQYF. DNA of the CDR3: TGCAGTGCGCCACCGACAGGGGGCGGATCCAGGGAGACCCAGTACTTC.

The table lists this clonotype with many counts. The chain joins TRBV20-1 to TRBJ2-3; D call uncertain. The CDR3 has 12 residues. Germline V lookup: CDR1 DFQATT, CDR2 SNEGSKA (reference sequence). Trimming took 5 bases from V and 2 from J, leaving 8 bases between them. The CDR3 reads CSAPQFTDTQYF. For the CDR3, the DNA is TGCAGTGCTCCTCAGTTCACAGATACGCAGTATTTT.

To note about this clonotype: This may stem from a read error, because a much larger clone lies one nucleotide away. The CDR3 DNA sequence: TGCGCCAGCCGCCAAGAGGTTCGACTACCCGGGCAGTACTTC. Its translation: CASRQEVRLPGQYF. V and J are TRBV4-1 and TRBJ2-4; D may be TRBD2 (5 bases). This CDR3 spans 14 amino acids. Germline assignment: CDR1 MGHRA and CDR2 YSYEKL.

In this sample, this clonotype turned up many times. The DNA of the CDR3 is TGTGCCAGCAGCCCGGACAGACTAATGAACACTGAAGCTTTCTTT. Translating gives CASSPDRLMNTEAFF. The chain employs TRBV12-3 or TRBV12-4 and TRBJ1-1; possibly TRBD1 for D (6 bases). This CDR3 region has 15 residues. V was trimmed by 6 bases and J by 0 bases, leaving 14 bases between them.

This clonotype was seen a handful of times. The chain joins TRBV14 to TRBJ1-1; unclear D gene. The germline gives CDR1 SGHDN, CDR2 FVKESK. This CDR3 region has 16 residues. V was trimmed by 1 base and J by 3 bases, leaving 15 bases between them. The DNA of the CDR3 is TGTGCCAGCAGCCAAGGTGGCGGCTGGCCGGACACTGAAGCTTTCTTT. Its protein product is CASSQGGGWPDTEAFF.

The table lists this clonotype with a few counts. The J gene is TRBJ1-1, the V gene TRBV7-9; TRBD1 matches at 9 bases. The CDR3 runs to 13 residues. With 6 bases clipped from V and 7 bases from J, the junction kept 6 bases outside the gene matches. Per the germline V gene, CDR1 is SEHNR and CDR2 is FQNEAQ (reference sequence). CDR3 loop: CASRPGTGNEAFF. In DNA, the CDR3 is TGTGCCAGCAGGCCCGGGACAGGGAATGAAGCTTTCTTT. The whole variable domain, filled in from reference TRBV7-9 and TRBJ1-1, reads DTGVSQNPRHKITKRGQNVTFRCDPISEHNRLYWYRQTLGQGPEFLTYFQNEAQLEKSRLLSDRFSAERPKGSFSTLEIQRTEQGDSAMYLCASRPGTGNEAFFGQGTRLTVV.

As for this clonotype: A single base separates this from a much larger clone, so it may be a read error. The chain employs TRBV6-1 and TRBJ2-4; TRBD2 agrees at 8 bases. Germline assignment: CDR1 MNHNS and CDR2 SASEGT. This CDR3 is built from 14 residues. CDR3 in amino acids: CVSRAGGLRVEQYF. For the CDR3, the DNA is TGTGTCAGCAGGGCGGGGGGCCTCCGAGTGGAGCAGTACTTC.

This clonotype was found a few times. The J gene is TRBJ2-7, the V gene TRBV5-1, with D unclear. The CDR3 sequence is 11 residues long. V dropped 3 bases and J dropped 6 bases, with 7 bases sitting between them. CDR1 and CDR2 from the germline V gene are SGHRS and YFSETQ. The CDR3 DNA follows: TGCGCCAGCAGCTCTGGGCTCGAGCAGTACTTC. This codes for CASSSGLEQYF. Variable domain in full (rest from reference TRBV5-1 and TRBJ2-7): KAGVTQTPRYLIKTRGQQVTLSCSPISGHRSVSWYQQTPGQGLQFLFEYFSETQRNKGNFPGRFSGRQFSNSRSEMNVSTLELGDSALYLCASSSGLEQYFGPGTRLTVT.

V and J are TRBV18 and TRBJ2-7; 11 bases map to TRBD2. The CDR3 contains 15 residues. Germline V gives CDR1 KGHSH, CDR2 LQKENI. With V trimmed by 6 bases and J by 5 bases, 9 bases remained unmatched. The CDR3 DNA sequence: TGTGCCAGCTCCCCAACTAGCGGGGGCCCAAACGAGCAGTACTTC. Protein sequence: CASSPTSGGPNEQYF. The complete variable domain, with remaining parts taken from reference TRBV18 and TRBJ2-7, reads NAGVMQNPRHLVRRRGQEARLRCSPMKGHSHVYWYRQLPEEGLKFMVYLQKENIIDESGMPKERFSAEFPKEGPSILRIQQVVRGDSAAYFCASSPTSGGPNEQYFGPGTRLTVT.

The chain uses TRBV20-1 and TRBJ2-7; 7 bases fit TRBD1. Looked up from germline, CDR1 is DFQATT and CDR2 is SNEGSKA (reference sequence). Trimming removed 4 bases from V and 4 bases from J; junction bases left unmatched: 10. CDR3 length: 14 amino acids. This CDR3 is CSATDRAKNYEQYF. CDR3 coding DNA: TGCAGTGCTACAGACAGGGCTAAAAATTACGAGCAGTACTTC.

The V call is TRBV4-1, the J call TRBJ1-2; D gene uncertain. V lost 1 base, J lost 0 bases, and 12 bases lay in between. In germline, CDR1 is MGHRA, CDR2 YSYEKL. CDR3 size: 16 residues. The CDR3 reads CASSQVTGKANYGYTF. The CDR3 DNA follows: TGCGCCAGCAGCCAAGTAACCGGGAAAGCTAACTATGGCTACACCTTC.

This clonotype was seen a few times. Its ends do not fully match the called genes, so a read error is possible. CDR3 in DNA: TGTGTCAGCAGCTTATTAAGGGGCTACGAGCAGTACTTC. It translates to CVSSLLRGYEQYF. V and J are TRBV7-2 and TRBJ2-7; weak D call: TRBD1 (5 bases). The V gene's germline CDR1 is SGHTA and CDR2 FQGNSA. The CDR3 spans 13 residues. Full variable domain (rest looked up from reference TRBV7-2 and TRBJ2-7): GAGVSQSPSNKVTEKGKDVELRCDPISGHTALYWYRQSLGQGLEFLIYFQGNSAPDKSGLPSDRFSAERTGGSVSTLTIQRTQQEDSAVYLCVSSLLRGYEQYFGPGTRLTVT.